This record looks at one T cell receptor (beta chain) sequence and its context. Some clones are missing from TCRdb's copy, which holds only in-frame ones; the method was immunoSEQ multiplex PCR. Among over 80,000 clones, more than 65% were seen once, and the ten largest hold roughly 20%. The germline gives CDR1 SGHAT, CDR2 FQNNGV. The CDR3 runs 13 residues. The V gene lost 3 bases and the J gene lost 3 bases, with 7 bases spanning the gap. These data are taken from a study of blood T cell repertoires in COVID-19. The J gene is TRBJ2-3, the V gene TRBV11-2; D not resolved. Sequencing was done on a sample of peripheral blood. The clonotype comes from a woman over 75 with active or convalescent COVID-19. CDR3 in DNA: TGTGCCAGCAGCTTTCCCGGGACAGATACGCAGTATTTT. This translates into CASSFPGTDTQYF.